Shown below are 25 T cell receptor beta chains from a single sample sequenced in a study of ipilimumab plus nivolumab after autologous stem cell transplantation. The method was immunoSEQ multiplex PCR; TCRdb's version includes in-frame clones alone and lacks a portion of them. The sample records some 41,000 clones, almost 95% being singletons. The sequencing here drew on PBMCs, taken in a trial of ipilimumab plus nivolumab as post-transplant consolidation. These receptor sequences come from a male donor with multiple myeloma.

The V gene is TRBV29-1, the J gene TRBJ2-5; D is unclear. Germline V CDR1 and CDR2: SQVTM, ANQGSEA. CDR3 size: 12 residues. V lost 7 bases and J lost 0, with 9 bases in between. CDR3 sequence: CSDLGYQETQYF. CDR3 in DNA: TGCAGCGACCTAGGGTACCAAGAGACCCAGTACTTC.

The CDR3 reads CASSTRTVTGGYTF. The CDR3 nucleotides read TGTGCCAGCAGCACCCGGACAGTCACAGGTGGCTACACCTTC. The rearrangement links TRBV7-8 to TRBJ1-2; D is possibly TRBD1 (6 bases). Germline V gene data show CDR1 as SGHVS and CDR2 as FQNEAQ. This CDR3 has 14 residues. V lost 5 bases and J lost 7, with 17 bases in between.

The CDR3 loop is CASSLDHGSSGNTIYF. In DNA, the CDR3 is TGTGCCAGCAGCTTAGATCATGGTTCCTCTGGAAACACCATATATTTT. The V and J genes are TRBV11-2 and TRBJ1-3; D call uncertain. The CDR3 runs 16 residues. Germline V gene lookup returns CDR1 SGHAT and CDR2 FQNNGV. Deletions cut 0 bases from V and 0 bases from J, with 9 bases between.

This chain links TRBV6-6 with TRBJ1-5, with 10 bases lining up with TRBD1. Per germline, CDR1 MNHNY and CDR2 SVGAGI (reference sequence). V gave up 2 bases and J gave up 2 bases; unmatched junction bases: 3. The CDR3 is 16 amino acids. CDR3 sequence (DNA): TGTGCCAGCAGTTACGGGGACAGGGGCGGCAATCAGCCCCAGCATTTT. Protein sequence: CASSYGDRGGNQPQHF.

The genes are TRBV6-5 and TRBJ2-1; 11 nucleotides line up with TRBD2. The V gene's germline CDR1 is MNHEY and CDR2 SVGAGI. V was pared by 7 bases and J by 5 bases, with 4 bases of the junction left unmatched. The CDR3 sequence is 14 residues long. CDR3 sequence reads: CASTKGLADNEQFF. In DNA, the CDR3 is TGTGCCAGCACAAAGGGACTAGCGGACAATGAGCAGTTCTTC.

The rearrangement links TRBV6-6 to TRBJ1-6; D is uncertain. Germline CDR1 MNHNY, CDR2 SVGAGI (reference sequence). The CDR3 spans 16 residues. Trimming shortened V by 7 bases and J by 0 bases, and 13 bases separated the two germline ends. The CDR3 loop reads CASTYFRSSYNSPLHF. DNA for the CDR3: TGTGCCAGCACCTACTTCCGGAGCTCCTATAATTCACCCCTCCACTTT.

The CDR3 protein is CASSPSGLAGQETQYF. DNA of the CDR3: TGTGCCAGTAGTCCGTCGGGACTAGCGGGACAAGAGACCCAGTACTTC. The rearrangement joins TRBV19 to TRBJ2-5; 13 bases match TRBD2. CDR3 length: 16 residues. Trimming removed 5 bases from V and 2 bases from J; junction bases left unmatched: 5. Germline CDR1 and CDR2: LNHDA and SQIVND (reference sequence). Looking up the rest from reference TRBV19 and TRBJ2-5 gives the full variable domain: DGGITQSPKYLFRKEGQNVTLSCEQNLNHDAMYWYRQDPGQGLRLIYYSQIVNDFQKGDIAEGYSVSREKKESFPLTVTSAQKNPTAFYLCASSPSGLAGQETQYFGPGTRLLVL.

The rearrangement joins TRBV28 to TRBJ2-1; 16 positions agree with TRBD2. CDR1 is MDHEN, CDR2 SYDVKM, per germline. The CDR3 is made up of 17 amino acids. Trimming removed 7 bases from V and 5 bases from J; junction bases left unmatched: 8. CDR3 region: CASIRPGLAGGDNEQFF. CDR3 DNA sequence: TGTGCCAGCATCCGACCGGGACTAGCGGGGGGGGACAATGAGCAGTTCTTC.

The CDR3 region is CASSRGDRMNSPLHF. CDR3 bases: TGTGCCAGCAGTCGGGGGGACAGGATGAATTCACCCCTCCACTTT. V usage is TRBV27 and J usage is TRBJ1-6, with 8 bases that match TRBD1. Germline loops: CDR1 MNHEY, CDR2 SMNVEV (reference sequence). V gave up 5 bases and J gave up 7 bases; unmatched junction bases: 7. This CDR3 has 15 amino acids.

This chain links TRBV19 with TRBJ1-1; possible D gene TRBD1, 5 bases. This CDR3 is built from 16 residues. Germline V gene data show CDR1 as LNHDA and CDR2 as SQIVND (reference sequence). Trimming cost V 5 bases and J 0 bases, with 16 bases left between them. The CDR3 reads CASSSPSGTMNTEAFF. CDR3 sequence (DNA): TGTGCCAGTAGTTCACCATCAGGGACCATGAACACTGAAGCTTTCTTT.

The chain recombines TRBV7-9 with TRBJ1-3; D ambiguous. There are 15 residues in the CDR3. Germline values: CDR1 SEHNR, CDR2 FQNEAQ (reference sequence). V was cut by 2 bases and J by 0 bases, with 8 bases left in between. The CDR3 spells CASSLIWDSGNTIYF. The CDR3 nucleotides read TGTGCCAGCAGCTTAATCTGGGACTCTGGAAACACCATATATTTT.

The CDR3 DNA follows: TGCAGCGTTGAAGGGGGAAACCAAGAGACCCAGTACTTC. Encoded protein: CSVEGGNQETQYF. The chain carries TRBV29-1 and TRBJ2-5; D remains unclear. In germline, CDR1 is SQVTM, CDR2 ANQGSEA. V lost 1 base, J lost 0 bases, and 6 bases lay in between. This CDR3 spans 13 amino acids.

The CDR3 here is CASSYRSEKLFF. The DNA of the CDR3 is TGTGCCAGCAGTTACCGTAGTGAAAAACTGTTTTTT. The rearrangement uses TRBV6-5 and TRBJ1-4; D unresolved. Germline V lookup: CDR1 MNHEY, CDR2 SVGAGI. Trimming left V 2 bases short and J 7 bases short, with 5 bases between. The CDR3 runs to 12 residues.

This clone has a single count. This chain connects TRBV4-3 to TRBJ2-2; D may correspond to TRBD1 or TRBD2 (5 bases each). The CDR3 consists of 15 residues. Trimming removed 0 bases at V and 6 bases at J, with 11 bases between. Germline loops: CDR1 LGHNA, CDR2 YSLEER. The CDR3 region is CASSQEGRDAGELFF. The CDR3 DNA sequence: TGCGCCAGCAGCCAAGAGGGCCGGGACGCCGGGGAGCTGTTTTTT.

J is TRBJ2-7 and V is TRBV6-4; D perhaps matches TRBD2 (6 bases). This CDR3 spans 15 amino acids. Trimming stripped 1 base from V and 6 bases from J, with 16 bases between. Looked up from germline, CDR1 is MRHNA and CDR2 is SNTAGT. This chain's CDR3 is CASSDWGEGDAEQYF. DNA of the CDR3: TGTGCCAGCAGTGACTGGGGGGAAGGGGATGCCGAGCAGTACTTC.

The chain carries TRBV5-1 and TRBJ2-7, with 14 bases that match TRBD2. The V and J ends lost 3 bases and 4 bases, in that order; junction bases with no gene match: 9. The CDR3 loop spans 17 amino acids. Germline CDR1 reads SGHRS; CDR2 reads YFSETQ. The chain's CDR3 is CASSSRRTSGGRYEQYF. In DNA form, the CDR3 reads TGCGCCAGCAGCTCCAGGAGGACTAGCGGGGGGAGGTACGAGCAGTACTTC.

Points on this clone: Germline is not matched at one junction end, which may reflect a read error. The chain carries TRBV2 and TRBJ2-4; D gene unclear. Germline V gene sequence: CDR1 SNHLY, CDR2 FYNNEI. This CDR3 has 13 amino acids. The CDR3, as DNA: TGTGCCAGCAGTGTTCTATCGATGGGTGGGTTGGACTTC. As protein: CASSVLSMGGLDF.

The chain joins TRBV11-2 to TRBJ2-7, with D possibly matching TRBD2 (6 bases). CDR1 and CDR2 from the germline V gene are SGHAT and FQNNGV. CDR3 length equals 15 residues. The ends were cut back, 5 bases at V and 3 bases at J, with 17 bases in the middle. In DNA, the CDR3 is TGTGCCAGCAGCCCTAGGGTGCAGGGAGGCTACGAGCAGTACTTC. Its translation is CASSPRVQGGYEQYF.

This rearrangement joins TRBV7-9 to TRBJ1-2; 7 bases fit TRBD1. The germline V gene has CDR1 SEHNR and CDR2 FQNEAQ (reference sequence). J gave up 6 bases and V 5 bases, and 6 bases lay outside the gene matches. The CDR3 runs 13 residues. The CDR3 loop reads CASSMTGFDGYTF. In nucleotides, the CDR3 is TGTGCCAGCAGCATGACAGGGTTCGATGGCTACACCTTC.

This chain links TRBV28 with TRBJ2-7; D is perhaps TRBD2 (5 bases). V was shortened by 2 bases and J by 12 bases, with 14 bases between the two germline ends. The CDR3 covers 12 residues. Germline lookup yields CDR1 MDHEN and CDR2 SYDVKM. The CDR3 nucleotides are TGTGCCAGCAGTTTACGAACCCGCCGGGGGTACTTC. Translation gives CASSLRTRRGYF.

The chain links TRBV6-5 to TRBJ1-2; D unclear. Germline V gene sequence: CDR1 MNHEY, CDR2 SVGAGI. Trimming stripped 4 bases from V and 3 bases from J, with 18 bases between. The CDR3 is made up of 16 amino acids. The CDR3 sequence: CASSLISHRDYYGYTF. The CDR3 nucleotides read TGTGCCAGCAGTTTAATCTCCCACCGGGATTACTATGGCTACACCTTC.

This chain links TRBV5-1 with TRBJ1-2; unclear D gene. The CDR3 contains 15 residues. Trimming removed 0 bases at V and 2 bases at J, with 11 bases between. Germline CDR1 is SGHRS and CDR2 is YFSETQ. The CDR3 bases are TGCGCCAGCAGCTTGGGGCCCAGGAACAACTATGGCTACACCTTC. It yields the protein CASSLGPRNNYGYTF.

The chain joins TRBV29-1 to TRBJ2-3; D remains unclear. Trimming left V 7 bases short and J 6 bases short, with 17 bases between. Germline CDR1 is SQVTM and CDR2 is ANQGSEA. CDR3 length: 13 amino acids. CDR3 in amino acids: CSERPFPEDTQYF. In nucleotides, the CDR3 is TGCAGCGAGAGGCCTTTTCCCGAGGATACGCAGTATTTT.

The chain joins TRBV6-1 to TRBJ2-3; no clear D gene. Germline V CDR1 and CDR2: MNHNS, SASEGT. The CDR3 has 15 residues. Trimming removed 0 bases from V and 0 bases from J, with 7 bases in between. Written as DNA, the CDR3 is TGTGCCAGCAGTGAAGCGCTTCAGAGCACAGATACGCAGTATTTT. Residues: CASSEALQSTDTQYF.

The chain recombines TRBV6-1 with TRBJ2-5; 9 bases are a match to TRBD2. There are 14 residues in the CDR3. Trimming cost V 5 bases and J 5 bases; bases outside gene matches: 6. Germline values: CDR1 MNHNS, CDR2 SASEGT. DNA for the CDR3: TGTGCCAGCAGTATAGCGGGAGTCCAGGAGACCCAGTACTTC. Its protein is CASSIAGVQETQYF.